This entry lists 23 T cell receptor beta chains sequenced from one sample in a study of T cells in localized non-small cell lung cancer. The assay was immunoSEQ multiplex PCR, and TCRdb's table has in-frame clones only and misses some. This table holds around 2,700 clones, approximately 29% found once. This specimen was lung tumor tissue, taken before any cancer treatment. These TCRs come from a woman between 35 and 75 years old with stage III lung adenocarcinoma.

The chain joins TRBV11-3 to TRBJ2-1; 10 nucleotides match TRBD2. The CDR3 loop spans 15 amino acids. Germline assignment: CDR1 SGHNT and CDR2 YENEEA. V gave up 8 bases and J gave up 6 bases; unmatched junction bases: 10. The DNA for the CDR3 is TGTGCCAGCCGACTTGCTAGCGGGAGTCGCAATGAGCAGTTCTTC. It specifies CASRLASGSRNEQFF.

The J gene is TRBJ1-1, the V gene TRBV7-2, with D uncertain. The V gene's germline CDR1 is SGHTA and CDR2 FQGNSA. The CDR3 spans 13 residues. The germline V and J ends were trimmed by 2 bases and 6 bases, with 10 bases remaining between them. The CDR3 loop reads CASSLPGIPEAFF. The CDR3 DNA reads TGTGCCAGCAGCTTACCTGGGATACCTGAAGCTTTCTTT. Full variable domain (outside the CDR3, taken from reference TRBV7-2 and TRBJ1-1): GAGVSQSPSNKVTEKGKDVELRCDPISGHTALYWYRQSLGQGLEFLIYFQGNSAPDKSGLPSDRFSAERTGGSVSTLTIQRTQQEDSAVYLCASSLPGIPEAFFGQGTRLTVV.

The V and J genes are TRBV19 and TRBJ1-2; D not resolved. The V and J ends lost 5 bases and 5 bases respectively, with 15 bases between them. This CDR3 contains 14 residues. CDR1 LNHDA and CDR2 SQIVND come from the germline V gene (reference sequence). CDR3 nucleotides: TGTGCCAGTAGTTCAAACGGACGTCAGTATGGCTACACCTTC. Protein: CASSSNGRQYGYTF.

This chain uses TRBV10-2 with TRBJ1-1; 9 bases align to TRBD1. This CDR3 spans 16 amino acids. The V and J ends lost 5 bases and 4 bases, in that order; junction bases with no gene match: 11. Germline V gene lookup returns CDR1 WSHSY and CDR2 SAAADI. Here the CDR3 reads CASSYSTGGEGTEAFF. As DNA, the CDR3 is TGCGCCAGCAGTTACTCGACAGGGGGTGAGGGCACTGAAGCTTTCTTT.

By sample share, this clone is medium-sized. The chain joins TRBV9 to TRBJ2-6; D uncertain. Germline CDR1 is SGDLS and CDR2 is YYNGEE. The CDR3 consists of 17 residues. V was shortened by 4 bases and J by 0 bases, with 14 bases between the two germline ends. CDR3 sequence reads: CASSPSQGPSGANVLTF. CDR3 coding DNA: TGTGCCAGCAGCCCTTCCCAAGGACCCTCTGGGGCCAACGTCCTGACTTTC.

The chain carries TRBV5-1 and TRBJ2-1; TRBD2 agrees at 8 bases. The germline CDR1 and CDR2 sequences are SGHRS and YFSETQ. This CDR3 spans 15 amino acids. Trimming at V came to 3 bases and at J to 5 bases, leaving 7 bases not matched to a gene. DNA of the CDR3: TGCGCCAGCAGCTCGGGAGGTAGCGGGGACAATGAGCAGTTCTTC. As protein: CASSSGGSGDNEQFF.

CDR3 coding DNA: TGTGCCAGCAGCGTAGCTGGTGGGGTAGAAGCTTTCTTT. Its translation is CASSVAGGVEAFF. The chain uses TRBV9 and TRBJ1-1; no clear D. The CDR3 extends over 13 amino acids. V was clipped by 0 bases and J by 8 bases, with 11 bases between them. The germline V gene encodes CDR1 SGDLS and CDR2 YYNGEE.

By sample share, this clone is medium-sized. This chain links TRBV9 with TRBJ1-2; D is ambiguous. V lost 4 bases, J lost 1 base, and 14 bases lay in between. Germline V CDR1 and CDR2: SGDLS, YYNGEE. The CDR3 runs 15 residues. The CDR3 sequence: CASSWEGGLNYGYTF. DNA of the CDR3: TGTGCCAGCAGCTGGGAGGGAGGCCTTAACTATGGCTACACCTTC.

This clone was found a few times. This chain uses TRBV7-6 with TRBJ2-5; the match to TRBD2 covers 9 bases. The CDR3 totals 15 residues. Germline CDR1 is SGHVS and CDR2 is FNYEAQ. Trimming at V came to 1 base and at J to 6 bases, leaving 6 bases not matched to a gene. The CDR3: CASSLVRGGGKTQYF. The CDR3 nucleotides are TGTGCCAGCAGCTTAGTGCGGGGGGGCGGGAAGACCCAGTACTTC.

The V and J genes are TRBV7-6 and TRBJ1-1; TRBD1 matches 7 bases. This CDR3 region has 14 residues. Per the germline V gene, CDR1 is SGHVS and CDR2 is FNYEAQ. Trimming cost V 6 bases and J 0 bases; bases outside gene matches: 4. Here the CDR3 reads CASRSGQLNTEAFF. CDR3 DNA: TGTGCCAGCAGATCGGGACAGCTGAACACTGAAGCTTTCTTT. Together with reference TRBV7-6 and TRBJ1-1, the CDR3 gives the full variable domain: GAGVSQSPRYKVTKRGQDVALRCDPISGHVSLYWYRQALGQGPEFLTYFNYEAQQDKSGLPNDRFSAERPEGSISTLTIQRTEQRDSAMYRCASRSGQLNTEAFFGQGTRLTVV.

In its sample, this clone was seen a few times. The chain uses TRBV6-8 and TRBJ1-1, with TRBD1 matching over 11 bases. After removal of 5 bases from V and 4 bases from J, the junction contained 6 bases not matched to a gene. This CDR3 has 15 residues. Germline V CDR1 and CDR2: MNHGY, SAAAGT. The CDR3 nucleotides are TGTGCCAGCAGTATGGACAGGGGGCGCCGCACTGAAGCTTTCTTT. Its translation is CASSMDRGRRTEAFF.

In its sample, this clone ranks as medium-sized (0.01 to 0.1%). This chain joins TRBV11-3 and TRBJ2-1; tentatively, D is TRBD2 (5 bases). This CDR3 has 15 residues. Germline CDR1 and CDR2: SGHNT and YENEEA. V gave up 3 bases and J gave up 3 bases, with 12 bases separating them. Written as DNA, the CDR3 is TGTGCCAGCAGCTTCGGACTGAACCTCTACAATGAGCAGTTCTTC. It specifies CASSFGLNLYNEQFF.

This clone counts as medium-sized. V is TRBV11-3 and J is TRBJ1-2, with D tentatively TRBD1 (5 bases). In germline, CDR1 is SGHNT, CDR2 YENEEA. The CDR3 loop spans 15 amino acids. Deletions cut 3 bases from V and 3 bases from J, with 14 bases between. The CDR3 reads CASSFFQGIDYGYTF. CDR3 DNA: TGTGCCAGCAGCTTTTTCCAGGGAATCGACTATGGCTACACCTTC.

CDR3 in DNA: TGTGCCAGTGGAAACGGGGCAGGGGATAACTATGGCTACACCTTC. Its protein product is CASGNGAGDNYGYTF. The J gene is TRBJ1-2, the V gene TRBV19, with TRBD1 as a possible D gene (6 bases). The germline V gene has CDR1 LNHDA and CDR2 SQIVND (reference sequence). This CDR3 spans 15 amino acids. V was trimmed by 8 bases and J by 1 base, leaving 17 bases between them.

The chain combines TRBV10-1 with TRBJ1-5, with 7 bases identical to TRBD1. The junction had 10 bases not matched to a gene; V was cut back by 1 base and J by 4 bases. This CDR3 spans 17 amino acids. Germline loops: CDR1 WNHNN, CDR2 SYGVQD (reference sequence). DNA of the CDR3: TGCGCCAGCAGTGAGTTGTTGGGAGGGACAGTTAATCAGCCCCAGCATTTT. As protein: CASSELLGGTVNQPQHF.

This clone was counted only a few times. This rearrangement joins TRBV15 to TRBJ1-1; TRBD1 agrees at 7 bases. J lost 5 bases, V lost 0 bases, and 6 bases had no gene match. The CDR3 runs 15 residues. CDR1 LNHNV and CDR2 YYDKDF come from the germline V gene (reference sequence). The CDR3 DNA sequence: TGTGCCACCAGCAGAGATCCGACAGGGAGAACTGAAGCTTTCTTT. Amino acids: CATSRDPTGRTEAFF.

V gene TRBV5-1 combines with J gene TRBJ1-1; 7 bases agree with TRBD1. This CDR3 has 15 residues. The trim removed 4 bases at V and 5 bases at J, leaving 11 bases unmatched. The germline V gene encodes CDR1 SGHRS and CDR2 YFSETQ. This CDR3 is CASSEGQSVQTEAFF. For the CDR3, the DNA is TGCGCCAGCAGCGAGGGACAGTCGGTCCAGACTGAAGCTTTCTTT. Combining the CDR3 with reference TRBV5-1 and TRBJ1-1 gives the whole variable domain KAGVTQTPRYLIKTRGQQVTLSCSPISGHRSVSWYQQTPGQGLQFLFEYFSETQRNKGNFPGRFSGRQFSNSRSEMNVSTLELGDSALYLCASSEGQSVQTEAFFGQGTRLTVV.

Only a few counts were recorded for this clone. The DNA of the CDR3 is TGTGCCAGCAGCCCCCAGGGGCTAGCGCAAGAGACCCAGTACTTC. Translated, it gives CASSPQGLAQETQYF. The gene calls are TRBV9 and TRBJ2-5; perhaps D is TRBD1 or TRBD2 (6 bases each). The CDR3 totals 15 residues. From germline, CDR1 is SGDLS and CDR2 YYNGEE. V was trimmed by 4 bases and J by 2 bases, leaving 15 bases between them.

The chain couples TRBV4-1 to TRBJ2-7; D remains ambiguous. This CDR3 is 12 amino acids long. Per the germline V gene, CDR1 is MGHRA and CDR2 is YSYEKL. The germline V and J ends were trimmed by 0 bases and 10 bases, with 10 bases remaining between them. In DNA form, the CDR3 reads TGCGCCAGCAGCCAAGAGGGTGGGTACCAGTACTTC. It translates to CASSQEGGYQYF.

This clone has just a few counts. CDR3 protein: CATTDRGNEKLFF. As DNA, the CDR3 is TGCGCCACGACGGACAGGGGGAATGAAAAACTGTTTTTT. This chain joins TRBV10-2 and TRBJ1-4; 10 positions match TRBD1. Germline CDR1 reads WSHSY; CDR2 reads SAAADI. The CDR3 has 13 residues. J lost 5 bases, V lost 10 bases, and 4 bases had no gene match.

The chain couples TRBV29-1 to TRBJ2-5; 7 nucleotides agree with TRBD1. Germline loops: CDR1 SQVTM, CDR2 ANQGSEA. Trimming at V came to 7 bases and at J to 2 bases, leaving 7 bases not matched to a gene. CDR3 length: 13 amino acids. The CDR3 sequence: CSAPTGNQETQYF. The CDR3 DNA sequence: TGCAGCGCCCCGACAGGGAATCAAGAGACCCAGTACTTC.

This clone was seen only a few times. The chain recombines TRBV16 with TRBJ2-5; D is uncertain. The germline V gene encodes CDR1 KGHSY and CDR2 FQNENV. CDR3 size: 10 residues. In DNA, the CDR3 is TGTGCTAGTGGTTTGACAACCCAGTACTTC. Protein: CASGLTTQYF.

This clone is labeled medium-sized. The chain links TRBV11-3 to TRBJ2-7; no clear D. This CDR3 is built from 15 residues. V dropped 1 base and J dropped 5 bases, with 15 bases sitting between them. The germline gives CDR1 SGHNT, CDR2 YENEEA. DNA of the CDR3: TGTGCCAGCAGCTTAGGGGCAGGAGTATCTCACGAGCAGTACTTC. Protein product: CASSLGAGVSHEQYF.